A selection of T cell receptor beta chains follows, all from one sample in a study of cytomegalovirus exposure and HLA in healthy donors. Sequencing was performed with immunoSEQ multiplex PCR; in TCRdb, only in-frame clones are kept and a portion is missing. Here the sample spans some 140,000 clones, roughly 79% being singletons. The material sequenced was PBMCs. All receptors come from a man aged 18-30 years in good health and CMV-seronegative. Both conserved end residues are part of each CDR3. Fields, in order: clone size, J gene, V gene, D gene, CDR3 protein, CDR3 DNA. The D gene is left open where the match is weak. For some rows the clone size is stated as once, few or many, or as a class when expanded; others skip it.

>NA|TRBJ2-4|TRBV7-2|NA
CASSQEGQIAKNIQYF
TGTGCCAGCAGCCAAGAAGGACAGATAGCCAAAAACATTCAGTACTTC
>NA|TRBJ2-1|TRBV5-1|TRBD2
CASSRSGLAGGRGEQFF
TGCGCCAGCAGTAGGTCGGGGTTAGCGGGGGGCCGGGGAGAGCAGTTCTTC
>NA|TRBJ1-2|TRBV7-9|NA
CASSLALPIQGNGYTF
TGTGCCAGCAGCTTAGCGTTACCGATACAGGGAAACGGCTACACCTTC
>NA|TRBJ1-2|TRBV7-2|NA
CASSLERGLYGYTF
TGTGCCAGCAGCCTAGAGCGGGGACTCTATGGCTACACCTTC
>few|TRBJ1-2|TRBV6-6|TRBD1
CASSYSTGGGYTF
TGTGCCAGCAGTTACTCCACAGGGGGTGGCTACACCTTC
>NA|TRBJ2-7|TRBV28|NA
CASIGRASHEQYF
TGTGCCAGCATCGGCAGGGCATCCCACGAGCAGTACTTC
>NA|TRBJ2-1|TRBV5-4|NA
CASSRREGRDEQFF
TGTGCCAGCAGCCGTCGGGAAGGGCGGGATGAGCAGTTCTTC
>NA|TRBJ2-5|TRBV5-1|TRBD2
CASSLVGGGAQETQYF
TGCGCCAGCAGCTTGGTCGGCGGGGGGGCCCAAGAGACCCAGTACTTC
>few|TRBJ1-1|TRBV4-3|NA
CASSQDRGYEAFF
TGCGCCAGCAGCCAAGATAGGGGTTATGAAGCTTTCTTT
>NA|TRBJ2-7|TRBV5-5|TRBD1
CASSRDRGLPTYEQYF
TGTGCCAGCAGCCGGGACAGGGGGCTTCCAACCTACGAGCAGTACTTC
>NA|TRBJ1-4|TRBV7-9|TRBD1
CSSSQPRDSLNEKLFF
TGTTCCAGCAGCCAGCCCCGGGACAGCCTAAATGAAAAACTGTTTTTT
>NA|TRBJ2-2|TRBV19|TRBD2
CASSDRSGGLVELFF
TGTGCCAGTAGTGATCGTAGCGGGGGCCTGGTCGAGCTGTTTTTT
>few|TRBJ1-2|TRBV27|TRBD1
CASRKGQISGYTF
TGTGCCAGCAGGAAGGGACAGATATCTGGCTACACCTTC
>once|TRBJ2-2|TRBV7-9|TRBD1
CASSVGQGAASGELFF
TGTGCCAGCAGCGTGGGACAGGGGGCGGCGTCCGGGGAGCTGTTTTTT
>NA|TRBJ1-5|TRBV9|NA
CASSVAQGPKGSNQPQHF
TGTGCCAGCAGCGTAGCTCAGGGGCCGAAGGGTAGCAATCAGCCCCAGCATTTT
>NA|TRBJ2-3|TRBV30|TRBD2
CAGSGTSGGAADTQYF
TGTGCTGGTTCCGGGACTAGCGGGGGGGCCGCAGATACGCAGTATTTT
>NA|TRBJ2-1|TRBV4-3|TRBD1
CASSQGTGLFEQFF
TGCGCCAGCAGCCAGGGGACAGGGCTTTTTGAGCAGTTCTTC
>NA|TRBJ1-2|TRBV11-2|NA
CASTGEIYGYTF
TGTGCCAGCACCGGGGAGATATATGGCTACACCTTC
>NA|TRBJ1-1|TRBV4-3|NA
CASSQDAGEGTEAFF
TGCGCCAGCAGCCAAGATGCTGGGGAGGGGACTGAAGCTTTCTTT
>NA|TRBJ2-1|TRBV7-6|TRBD1
CASSRGTGSRNEQFF
TGTGCCAGCAGCCGTGGGACAGGGAGTAGGAATGAGCAGTTCTTC
>NA|TRBJ1-1|TRBV9|NA
CASSVELEGGGEAFF
TGTGCCAGCAGCGTAGAGCTAGAGGGAGGGGGTGAAGCTTTCTTT
>NA|TRBJ1-5|TRBV23-1|TRBD1
CASTGQGSSNQPQHF
TGCGCCAGCACCGGACAGGGGTCGAGCAATCAGCCCCAGCATTTT
>NA|TRBJ1-1|TRBV18|TRBD1
CASSPGTGAGTEAFF
TGTGCCAGCTCACCTGGGACAGGGGCAGGCACTGAAGCTTTCTTT
>once|TRBJ1-2|TRBV7-2|NA
CASSLLWGRHSFANYGYTF
TGTGCCAGCAGCTTACTTTGGGGGCGCCATAGTTTTGCTAACTATGGCTACACCTTC
>NA|TRBJ2-7|TRBV10-2|NA
CASSSEARGSYEQYF
TGCGCCAGCAGCAGCGAGGCGCGGGGCTCCTACGAGCAGTACTTC
>NA|TRBJ1-1|TRBV5-5|TRBD1
CASTTGTVNTEAFF
TGTGCCAGCACCACCGGGACAGTGAACACTGAAGCTTTCTTT
>NA|TRBJ2-7|TRBV5-4|TRBD1
CASSLEARGYEQYF
TGTGCCAGCAGCTTGGAGGCCAGGGGGTACGAGCAGTACTTC
>NA|TRBJ2-7|TRBV19|NA
CASRQAHGLYEQYF
TGTGCCAGCAGACAGGCCCATGGCCTCTACGAGCAGTACTTC
>few|TRBJ1-4|TRBV6-5|TRBD1
CASSPGTDREKLFF
TGTGCCAGCAGCCCCGGGACAGATAGGGAAAAACTGTTTTTT
>once|TRBJ2-7|TRBV11-1|TRBD1
CASSQGQGISTMVLYEQYF
TGTGCCAGCAGCCAAGGACAGGGAATATCAACTATGGTATTATACGAGCAGTACTTC
>NA|TRBJ2-1|TRBV6-5|NA
CASYPPSGRHEQFF
TGTGCCAGCTATCCCCCGTCGGGTCGCCATGAGCAGTTCTTC
>NA|TRBJ1-6|TRBV7-9|NA
CASSPKSGRVNSPLHF
TGTGCCAGCAGCCCAAAGTCCGGCAGGGTTAATTCACCCCTCCACTTT
>NA|TRBJ2-5|TRBV7-6|NA
CASSRGALRQETQYF
TGTGCCAGCAGCCGGGGGGCCCTAAGGCAAGAGACCCAGTACTTC
>NA|TRBJ2-6|TRBV5-4|NA
CASSLAQASGANVLTF
TGTGCCAGCAGCTTGGCCCAGGCCTCTGGGGCCAACGTCCTGACTTTC
>NA|TRBJ2-2|TRBV2|NA
CASSTFRKNTGELFF
TGTGCCAGCAGTACTTTCAGGAAGAACACCGGGGAGCTGTTTTTT
>NA|TRBJ2-1|TRBV11-2|TRBD2
CASSLRLAGGPLHEQFF
TGTGCCAGCAGCTTACGACTAGCGGGAGGTCCCCTCCATGAGCAGTTCTTC
>few|TRBJ2-3|TRBV7-9|NA
CASSPSSDTQYF
TGTGCCAGCAGCCCATCTAGTGATACGCAGTATTTT
>NA|TRBJ2-7|TRBV4-2|TRBD1
CASSQDEATGPIEQYF
TGTGCCAGCAGCCAAGATGAGGCGACAGGGCCTATCGAGCAGTACTTC
>NA|TRBJ1-4|TRBV27|TRBD1
CASSSRDRAVGNEKLFF
TGTGCCAGCAGTTCCCGGGACAGGGCGGTCGGGAATGAAAAACTGTTTTTT
>NA|TRBJ1-1|TRBV5-4|NA
CASSLAGINTEAFF
TGTGCCAGCAGCTTGGCAGGGATTAACACTGAAGCTTTCTTT
>NA|TRBJ2-7|TRBV11-2|TRBD1
CASSLVRTGWRKNEQYF
TGTGCCAGCAGCTTAGTCCGGACAGGGTGGAGGAAAAACGAGCAGTACTTC
>NA|TRBJ2-7|TRBV19|NA
CASSIWQGHYEQYF
TGTGCCAGTAGTATTTGGCAGGGGCACTACGAGCAGTACTTC
>NA|TRBJ2-5|TRBV6-5|TRBD1
CASSPGQGFGETQYF
TGTGCCAGCAGTCCGGGACAGGGCTTTGGAGAGACCCAGTACTTC
>NA|TRBJ2-3|TRBV14|TRBD2
CASSQGLAGFLTDTQYF
TGTGCCAGCAGCCAGGGACTAGCGGGGTTCCTTACAGATACGCAGTATTTT
>NA|TRBJ2-3|TRBV19|NA
CASSLGVFDTQYF
TGTGCCAGTAGTCTTGGAGTCTTTGATACGCAGTATTTT
>NA|TRBJ1-1|TRBV6-6|NA
CAAEDRLNTEAFF
TGTGCCGCCGAAGACAGGCTGAACACTGAAGCTTTCTTT
>NA|TRBJ2-3|TRBV19|TRBD2
CASSPRGLAGTDTQYF
TGTGCCAGTAGTCCACGGGGACTAGCGGGCACAGATACGCAGTATTTT
>NA|TRBJ1-1|TRBV6-1|TRBD1
CASSEDRGWVTEAFF
TGTGCCAGCAGTGAAGACAGGGGATGGGTCACTGAAGCTTTCTTT
>NA|TRBJ2-1|TRBV4-1|TRBD2
CASSQGPGGLNEQFF
TGCGCCAGCAGCCAAGGTCCGGGGGGGTTGAATGAGCAGTTCTTC
>NA|TRBJ2-5|TRBV4-1|TRBD2
CASSQEAGGSAETQYF
TGCGCCAGCAGCCAAGAAGCGGGGGGTTCTGCAGAGACCCAGTACTTC
>NA|TRBJ2-7|TRBV6-1|TRBD1
CASRDRGLYEQYF
TGTGCCAGCAGAGACAGGGGGCTGTACGAGCAGTACTTC
>NA|TRBJ1-5|TRBV19|TRBD1
CASTEKQGVTYPQHF
TGTGCCAGTACCGAAAAACAGGGGGTAACGTACCCCCAGCATTTT
>few|TRBJ1-6|TRBV7-8|NA
CASSPSGFTSYNSPLHF
TGTGCCAGCAGCCCCTCCGGGTTTACCTCCTATAATTCACCCCTCCACTTT
>NA|TRBJ1-3|TRBV4-1|NA
CASSRGGVVLSGNTIYF
TGCGCCAGCAGCCGGGGGGGGGTAGTTCTCTCTGGAAACACCATATATTTT
>once|TRBJ1-5|TRBV10-2|NA
CASSATKQPQHF
TGCGCCAGCAGTGCGACAAAACAGCCCCAGCATTTT
>NA|TRBJ2-2|TRBV5-4|NA
CASSLPTGPTGELFF
TGTGCCAGCAGCCTCCCCACAGGGCCGACCGGGGAGCTGTTTTTT
>NA|TRBJ2-1|TRBV5-1|TRBD1
CASSLKGQDLSSSYNEQFF
TGCGCCAGCAGCTTGAAGGGACAGGACTTATCTAGCTCCTACAATGAGCAGTTCTTC